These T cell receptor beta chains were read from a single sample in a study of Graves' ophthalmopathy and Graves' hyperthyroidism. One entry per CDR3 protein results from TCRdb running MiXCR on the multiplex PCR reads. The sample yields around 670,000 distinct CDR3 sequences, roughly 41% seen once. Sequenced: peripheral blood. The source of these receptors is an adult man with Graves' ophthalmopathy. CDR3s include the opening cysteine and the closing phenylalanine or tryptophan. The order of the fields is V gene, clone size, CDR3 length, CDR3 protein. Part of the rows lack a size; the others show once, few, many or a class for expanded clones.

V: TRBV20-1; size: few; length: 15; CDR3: CSAREASGGLYEQYF
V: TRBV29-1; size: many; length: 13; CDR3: CSVEAVENYGYTF
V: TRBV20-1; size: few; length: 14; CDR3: CSATPDRGGYEQYF
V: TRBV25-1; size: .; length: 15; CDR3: CASTQRGTVQETQYF
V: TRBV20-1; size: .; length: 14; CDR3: CSAEVLAGAVEQYF
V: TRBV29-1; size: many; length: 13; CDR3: CSVQRQGDYGYTF
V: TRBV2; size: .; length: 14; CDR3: CASRTSGGSYEQYF
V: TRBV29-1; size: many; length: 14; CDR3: CSVWDKGLRLAAFF
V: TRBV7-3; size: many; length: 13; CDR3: CASSSWTGTEAFF
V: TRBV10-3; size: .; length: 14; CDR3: CASTRGGAGQPQYF
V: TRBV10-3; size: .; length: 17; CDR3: CAISSARDGGGSWEQYF
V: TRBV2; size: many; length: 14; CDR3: CASSERVRGWGYTF
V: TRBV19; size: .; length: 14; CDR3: CASSIWQGPYEQYF
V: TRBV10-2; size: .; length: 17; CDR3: CASSDLKTGSGANVLTF
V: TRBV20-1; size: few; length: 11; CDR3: CSAGTFYEQYF
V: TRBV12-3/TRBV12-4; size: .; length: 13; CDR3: CASSFLSEETQYF
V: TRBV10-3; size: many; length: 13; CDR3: CAISDRGWTEAFF
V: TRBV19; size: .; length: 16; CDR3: CASSPQGTGGPGELFF
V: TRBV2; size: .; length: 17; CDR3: CASSEPGQGAMYTEAFF
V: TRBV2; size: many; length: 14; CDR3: CASSGASSNYGYTF
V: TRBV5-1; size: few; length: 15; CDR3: CASSLGAGESYGYTF
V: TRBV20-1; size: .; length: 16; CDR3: CSARGLAGGPGYEQYF
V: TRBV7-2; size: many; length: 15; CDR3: CASSLATSGGYEQYF
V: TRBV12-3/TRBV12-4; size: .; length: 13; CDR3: CASSNVYQETQYF
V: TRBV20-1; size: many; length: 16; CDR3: CSARGASGGSKETQYF
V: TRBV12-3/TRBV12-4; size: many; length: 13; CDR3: CASSGVLNTEAFF
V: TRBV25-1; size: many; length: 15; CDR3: CASSEFEGSSTEAFF
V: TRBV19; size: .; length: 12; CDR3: CASVRTGMEAFF
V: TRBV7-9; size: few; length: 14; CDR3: CASSLRGQGDGYTF
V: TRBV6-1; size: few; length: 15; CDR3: CASSEQGAKRGPLHF
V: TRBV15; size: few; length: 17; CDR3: CATRGNLGPGVWVAQYF
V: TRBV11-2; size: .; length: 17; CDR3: CASSWTGLAGTAETQYF
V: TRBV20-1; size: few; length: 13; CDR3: CSAFPGNIYGYTF